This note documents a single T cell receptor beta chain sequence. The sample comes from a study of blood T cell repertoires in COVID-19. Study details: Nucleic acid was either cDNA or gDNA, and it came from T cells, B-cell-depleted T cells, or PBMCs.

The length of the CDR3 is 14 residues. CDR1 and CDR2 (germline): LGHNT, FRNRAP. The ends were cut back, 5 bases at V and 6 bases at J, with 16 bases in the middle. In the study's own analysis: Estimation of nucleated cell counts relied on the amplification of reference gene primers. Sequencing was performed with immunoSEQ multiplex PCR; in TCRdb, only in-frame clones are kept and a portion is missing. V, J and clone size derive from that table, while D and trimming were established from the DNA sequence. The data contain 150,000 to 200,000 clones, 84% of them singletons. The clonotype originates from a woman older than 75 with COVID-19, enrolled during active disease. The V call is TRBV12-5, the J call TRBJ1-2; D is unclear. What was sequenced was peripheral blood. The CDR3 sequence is CASGPTGGKDGYTF. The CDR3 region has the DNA TGTGCTAGTGGTCCGACGGGAGGGAAAGATGGCTACACCTTC.